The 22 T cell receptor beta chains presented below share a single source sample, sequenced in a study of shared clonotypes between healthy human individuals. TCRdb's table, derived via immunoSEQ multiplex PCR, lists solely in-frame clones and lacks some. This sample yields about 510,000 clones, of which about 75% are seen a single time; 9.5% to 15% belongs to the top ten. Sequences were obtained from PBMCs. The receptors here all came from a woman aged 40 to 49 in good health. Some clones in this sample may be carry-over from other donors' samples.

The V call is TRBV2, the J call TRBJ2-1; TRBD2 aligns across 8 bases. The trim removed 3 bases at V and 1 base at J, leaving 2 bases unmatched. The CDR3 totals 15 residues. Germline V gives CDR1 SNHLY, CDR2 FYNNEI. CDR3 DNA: TGTGCCAGCAGTGAGAGCGGGAGATCCTACAATGAGCAGTTCTTC. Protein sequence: CASSESGRSYNEQFF. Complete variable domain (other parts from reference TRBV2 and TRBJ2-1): EPEVTQTPSHQVTQMGQEVILRCVPISNHLYFYWYRQILGQKVEFLVSFYNNEISEKSEIFDDQFSVERPDGSNFTLKIRSTKLEDSAMYFCASSESGRSYNEQFFGPGTRLTVL.

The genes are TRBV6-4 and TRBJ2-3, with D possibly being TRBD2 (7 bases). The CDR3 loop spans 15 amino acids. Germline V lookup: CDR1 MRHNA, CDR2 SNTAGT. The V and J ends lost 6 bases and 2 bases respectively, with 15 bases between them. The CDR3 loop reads CASSDNGGPTDTQYF. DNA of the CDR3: TGTGCCAGCAGCGATAACGGGGGGCCCACAGATACGCAGTATTTT.

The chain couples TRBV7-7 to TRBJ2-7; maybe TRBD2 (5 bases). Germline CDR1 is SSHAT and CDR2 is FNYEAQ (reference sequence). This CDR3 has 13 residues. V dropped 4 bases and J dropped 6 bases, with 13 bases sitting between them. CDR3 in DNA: TGTGCCAGCAGCTCCGGACTGTCGGGCGAGCAGTACTTC. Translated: CASSSGLSGEQYF.

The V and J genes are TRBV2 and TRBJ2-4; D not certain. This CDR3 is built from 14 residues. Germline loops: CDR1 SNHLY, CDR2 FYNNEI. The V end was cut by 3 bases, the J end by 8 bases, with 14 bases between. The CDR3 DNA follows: TGTGCCAGCAGTGAGGGCTTGAGGTACGACATTCAGTACTTC. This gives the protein CASSEGLRYDIQYF.

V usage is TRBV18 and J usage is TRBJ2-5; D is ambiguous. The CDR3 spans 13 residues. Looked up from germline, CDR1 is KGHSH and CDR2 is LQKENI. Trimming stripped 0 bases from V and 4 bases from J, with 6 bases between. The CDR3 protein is CASSPPSRETQYF. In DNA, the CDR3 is TGTGCCAGCTCACCACCGTCGCGAGAGACCCAGTACTTC.

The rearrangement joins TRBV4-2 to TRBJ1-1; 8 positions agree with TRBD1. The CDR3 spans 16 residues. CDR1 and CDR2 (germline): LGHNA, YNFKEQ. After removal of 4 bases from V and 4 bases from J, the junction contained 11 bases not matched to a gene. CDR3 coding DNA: TGTGCCAGCAGCCGGGGAACAGGGGGTGGGGGCACTGAAGCTTTCTTT. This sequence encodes CASSRGTGGGGTEAFF.

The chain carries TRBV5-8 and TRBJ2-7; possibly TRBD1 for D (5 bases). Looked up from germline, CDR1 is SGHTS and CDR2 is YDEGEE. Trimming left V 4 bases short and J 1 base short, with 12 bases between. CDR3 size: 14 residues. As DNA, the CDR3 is TGTGCCAGCAGCAGAGAGACAGCTTCCTACGAGCAGTACTTC. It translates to CASSRETASYEQYF.

The CDR3 region is CASGRQGGDTEAFF. Written as DNA, the CDR3 is TGCGCCAGCGGGAGACAGGGGGGAGACACTGAAGCTTTCTTT. The chain uses TRBV5-1 and TRBJ1-1; TRBD1 matches 9 bases. V was pared by 7 bases and J by 3 bases, with 7 bases of the junction left unmatched. Germline V CDR1 and CDR2: SGHRS, YFSETQ. The CDR3 has 14 amino acids.

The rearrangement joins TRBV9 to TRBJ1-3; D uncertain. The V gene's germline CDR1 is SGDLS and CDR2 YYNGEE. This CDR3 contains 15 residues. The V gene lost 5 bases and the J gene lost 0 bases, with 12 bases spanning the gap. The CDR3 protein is CASSNFGLSGNTIYF. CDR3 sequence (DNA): TGTGCCAGCAGTAATTTTGGGCTCTCTGGAAACACCATATATTTT. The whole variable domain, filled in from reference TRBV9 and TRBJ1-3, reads DSGVTQTPKHLITATGQRVTLRCSPRSGDLSVYWYQQSLDQGLQFLIQYYNGEERAKGNILERFSAQQFPDLHSELNLSSLELGDSALYFCASSNFGLSGNTIYFGEGSWLTVV.

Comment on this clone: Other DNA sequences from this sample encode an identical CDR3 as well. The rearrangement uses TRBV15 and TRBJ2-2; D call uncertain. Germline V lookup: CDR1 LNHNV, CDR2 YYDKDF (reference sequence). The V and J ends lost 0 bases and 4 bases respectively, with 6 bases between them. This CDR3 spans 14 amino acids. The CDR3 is CATSRDVGTGELFF. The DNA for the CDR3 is TGTGCCACCAGCAGAGATGTTGGCACCGGGGAGCTGTTTTTT.

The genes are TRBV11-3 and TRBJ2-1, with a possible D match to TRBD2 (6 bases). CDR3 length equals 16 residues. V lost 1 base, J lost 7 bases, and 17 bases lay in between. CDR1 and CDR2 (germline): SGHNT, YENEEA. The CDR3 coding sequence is TGTGCCAGCAGCTTAGGTCCGGCTAGCGCTAAAAATGAGCAGTTCTTC. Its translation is CASSLGPASAKNEQFF.

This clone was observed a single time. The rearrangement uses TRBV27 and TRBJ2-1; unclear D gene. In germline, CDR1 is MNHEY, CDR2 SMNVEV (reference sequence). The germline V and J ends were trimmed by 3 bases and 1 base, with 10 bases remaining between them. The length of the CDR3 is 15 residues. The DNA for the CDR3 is TGTGCCAGCAGTTTTTTGTCCTCTTCCTACAATGAGCAGTTCTTC. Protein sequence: CASSFLSSSYNEQFF.

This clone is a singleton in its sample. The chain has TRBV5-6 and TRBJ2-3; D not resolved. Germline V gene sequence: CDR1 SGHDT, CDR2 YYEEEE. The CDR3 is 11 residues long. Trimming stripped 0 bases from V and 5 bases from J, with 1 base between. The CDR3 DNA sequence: TGTGCCAGCAGCTTGGAAGATACGCAGTATTTT. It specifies CASSLEDTQYF. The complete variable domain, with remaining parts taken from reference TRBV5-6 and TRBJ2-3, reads DAGVTQSPTHLIKTRGQQVTLRCSPKSGHDTVSWYQQALGQGPQFIFQYYEEEERQRGNFPDRFSGHQFPNYSSELNVNALLLGDSALYLCASSLEDTQYFGPGTRLTVL.

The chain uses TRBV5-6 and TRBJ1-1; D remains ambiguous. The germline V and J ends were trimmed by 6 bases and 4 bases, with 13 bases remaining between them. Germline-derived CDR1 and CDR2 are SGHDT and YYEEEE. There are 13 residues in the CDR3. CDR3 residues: CASTLPWGTEAFF. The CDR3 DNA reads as TGTGCCAGCACCCTCCCCTGGGGCACTGAAGCTTTCTTT.

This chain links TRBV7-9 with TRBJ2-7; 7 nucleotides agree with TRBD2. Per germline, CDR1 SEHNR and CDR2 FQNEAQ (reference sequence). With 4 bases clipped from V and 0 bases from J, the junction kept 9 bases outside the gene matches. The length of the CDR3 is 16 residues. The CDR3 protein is CASSSPPWGGSYEQYF. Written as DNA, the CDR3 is TGTGCCAGCAGCTCCCCCCCATGGGGGGGCTCCTACGAGCAGTACTTC.

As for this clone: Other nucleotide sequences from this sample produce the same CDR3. The CDR3 loop reads CASSLRDYEQYF. The CDR3 nucleotides are TGTGCCAGCAGTCTCCGGGACTACGAGCAGTACTTC. The rearrangement joins TRBV28 to TRBJ2-7; possible D gene TRBD2, 5 bases. The CDR3 covers 12 residues. Between the trimmed V and J ends, which lost 5 bases and 3 bases, there was a span of 8 bases. Germline V gene data show CDR1 as MDHEN and CDR2 as SYDVKM. The complete variable domain, with remaining parts taken from reference TRBV28 and TRBJ2-7, reads DVKVTQSSRYLVKRTGEKVFLECVQDMDHENMFWYRQDPGLGLRLIYFSYDVKMKEKGDIPEGYSVSREKKERFSLILESASTNQTSMYLCASSLRDYEQYFGPGTRLTVT.

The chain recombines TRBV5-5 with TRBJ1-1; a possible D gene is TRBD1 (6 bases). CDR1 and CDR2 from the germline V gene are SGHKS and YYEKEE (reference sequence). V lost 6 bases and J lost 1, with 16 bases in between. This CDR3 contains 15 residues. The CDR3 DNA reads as TGTGCCAGCACCAAGGACGGGGGCACGAACACTGAAGCTTTCTTT. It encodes CASTKDGGTNTEAFF.

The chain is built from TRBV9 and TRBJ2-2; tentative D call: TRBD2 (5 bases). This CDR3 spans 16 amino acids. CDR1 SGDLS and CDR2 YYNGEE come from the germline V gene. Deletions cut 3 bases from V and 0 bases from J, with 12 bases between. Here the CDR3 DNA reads TGTGCCAGCAGCGGTGGAGGTCGCGCGAACACCGGGGAGCTGTTTTTT. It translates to CASSGGGRANTGELFF.

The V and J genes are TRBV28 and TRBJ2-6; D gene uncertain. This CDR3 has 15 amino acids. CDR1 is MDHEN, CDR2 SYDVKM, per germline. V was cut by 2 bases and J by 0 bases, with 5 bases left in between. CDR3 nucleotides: TGTGCCAGCAGTTTAGTCGGCTCTGGGGCCAACGTCCTGACTTTC. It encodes CASSLVGSGANVLTF.

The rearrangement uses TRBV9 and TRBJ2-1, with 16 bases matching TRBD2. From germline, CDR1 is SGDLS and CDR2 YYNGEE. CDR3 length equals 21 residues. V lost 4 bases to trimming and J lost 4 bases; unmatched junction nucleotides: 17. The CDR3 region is CASSQDSPGTSGRAKYNEQFF. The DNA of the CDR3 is TGTGCCAGCAGCCAGGATTCACCTGGGACTAGCGGGAGGGCCAAGTACAATGAGCAGTTCTTC.

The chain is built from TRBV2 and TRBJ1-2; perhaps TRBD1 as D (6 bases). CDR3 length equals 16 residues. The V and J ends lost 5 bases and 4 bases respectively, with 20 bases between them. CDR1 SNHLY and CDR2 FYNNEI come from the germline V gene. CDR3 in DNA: TGTGCCAGCAGTACCGACCGGGACATGACGACCTATGGCTACACCTTC. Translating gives CASSTDRDMTTYGYTF.

CDR3 nucleotides: TGTGCCAGCAGCTTAGCAGGGGACTTTTACGAGCAGTACTTC. Residues: CASSLAGDFYEQYF. The chain carries TRBV11-2 and TRBJ2-7; either TRBD1 or TRBD2 may fit D (6 bases each). V dropped 1 base and J dropped 4 bases, with 11 bases sitting between them. Germline V gene sequence: CDR1 SGHAT, CDR2 FQNNGV. The CDR3 loop spans 14 amino acids. Full variable domain (outside the CDR3, taken from reference TRBV11-2 and TRBJ2-7): EAGVAQSPRYKIIEKRQSVAFWCNPISGHATLYWYQQILGQGPKLLIQFQNNGVVDDSQLPKDRFSAERLKGVDSTLKIQPAKLEDSAVYLCASSLAGDFYEQYFGPGTRLTVT.